This T cell receptor beta chain was captured by sequencing in a study of blood T cell repertoires in COVID-19. The method was immunoSEQ multiplex PCR; TCRdb's version includes in-frame clones alone and lacks a portion of them. The table has hundreds of thousands of clones, roughly 84% seen once; the top ten hold more than 0.8%. The CDR3 contains 14 residues. V dropped 3 bases and J dropped 9 bases, with 14 bases sitting between them. CDR1 and CDR2 from the germline V gene are SGHVS and FQNEAQ. Sequenced: PBMCs or T cells enriched from blood (not recorded which). This sequence was found in a woman in her thirties who had recovered from COVID-19. The chain has TRBV7-8 and TRBJ2-2; maybe TRBD1 (5 bases). This CDR3 reads CASSLFREGRELFF. CDR3 DNA: TGTGCCAGCAGCTTGTTCAGGGAAGGCCGGGAGCTGTTTTTT.